This T cell receptor beta chain is from a study of persistence of HIV-infected CD4 T cells. Study-wide findings and caveats: Bulk TCR data could not be restricted to HIV-1-infected CMV-responding cells. TCR oligoclonality correlated with proviral oligoclonality in the same sorted populations. Degenerate expanded CDR3beta sequences were enriched among CMV- and Gag-responding cells.

Sequencing used immunoSEQ version 4 in survey mode. Clones were read by immunoSEQ multiplex PCR, and TCRdb kept only the in-frame ones, dropping some. The table has roughly 20,000 clones, about two thirds seen once. In regard to this clone: Its antigen remains unidentified.

The germline CDR1 and CDR2 sequences are SNHLY and FYNNEI. The V and J ends lost 1 base and 3 bases respectively, with 0 bases between them. This CDR3 is 11 amino acids long. Cells were stimulated with CMV-infected fibroblast lysates at 10 ug/mL. Responding CD4+ T cells were sorted by upregulation of both CD40 ligand and CD69. Donors had CD4+ T cell counts above 400 cells/uL and were CMV-seropositive. This chain links TRBV2 with TRBJ1-1, with D unclear. The TCR sequence derives from an adult woman with HIV who was CMV-seropositive. This material consisted of CD4+ T cells sorted from PBMCs after approximately 19-hour stimulation, taken from a patient who received antiretroviral therapy. In DNA, the CDR3 is TGTGCCAGCAGTGAAGACACTGAAGCTTTCTTT. Amino acid sequence: CASSEDTEAFF.